Listed below are T cell receptor beta chains from one sample, sequenced in a study of T cell responses to AZD1222 COVID-19 vaccine. Profiling relied on immunoSEQ multiplex PCR, and the TCRdb table lists in-frame clones only, not all of them. The sample lists about 120,000 clones, about 93% occurring once. This specimen consisted of peripheral blood, obtained 28 days after the second AZD1222 dose. Every receptor here comes from an adult who received the AZD1222 COVID-19 vaccine. The CDR3 runs from the conserved cysteine through the conserved F or W. The D gene is left open where the match is weak. Only part of the rows carry a size: once, few, many, or a class if the clone is expanded.

.	.	TRBV7-9	TRBJ1-1	TGTGCCAGCAGCTTAACGGGGTTGGGCACTGAAGCTTTCTTT	CASSLTGLGTEAFF
.	.	TRBV20-1	TRBJ1-2	TGCAGTGCTAGTTACTATGGCTACACCTTC	CSASYYGYTF
.	TRBD2	TRBV6-2/TRBV6-3	TRBJ2-5	TGTGCCAGCAGTAGCCCTTCGGGACTAGCGGGGGAGACCCAGTACTTC	CASSSPSGLAGETQYF
once	.	TRBV27	TRBJ1-6	.	CASSSSGQPLYRLHF
few	TRBD2	TRBV7-3	TRBJ2-3	TGTGCCAGCAGCTTAGGTGCGGGAGGGTACACAGATACGCAGTATTTT	CASSLGAGGYTDTQYF
.	TRBD1	TRBV30	TRBJ2-5	TGTGCCGGACAGGAGGTGGAAGAGACCCAGTACTTC	CAGQEVEETQYF
once	TRBD2	TRBV7-3	TRBJ2-1	TGTGCCAGCAGCTACTTAGGGACTAGCCACGACAATGAGCAGTTCTTC	CASSYLGTSHDNEQFF
.	TRBD1	TRBV5-4	TRBJ1-2	TGTGCCAGCAGCTTGGGCGACAGGGGCTTTGACAACTATGGCTACACCTTC	CASSLGDRGFDNYGYTF
once	.	TRBV9	TRBJ1-3	TGTGCCAGCAGCGTAGGGGGGGTCTCTGGAAACACCATATATTTT	CASSVGGVSGNTIYF
.	TRBD2	TRBV5-4	TRBJ2-3	TGTGCCAGCAGCTTGGGGTTAGCGGGAGTGCAAGATACGCAGTATTTT	CASSLGLAGVQDTQYF
.	.	TRBV7-3	TRBJ2-3	TGTGCCAGCAGCTTACAAGCGTCCCCAGATACGCAGTATTTT	CASSLQASPDTQYF
.	.	TRBV19	TRBJ2-7	TGTGCCAGTAGTCGAGCGGCACCCTTCTACGAGCAGTACTTC	CASSRAAPFYEQYF
.	TRBD1	TRBV27	TRBJ2-3	TGTGCCAGCAGTTCAATGGACAGGGGGCTCACAGATACGCAGTATTTT	CASSSMDRGLTDTQYF
.	.	TRBV7-2	TRBJ1-2	TGTGCCAGCAGCTTACAACAGGGAGGCTACACCTTC	CASSLQQGGYTF
.	TRBD2	TRBV7-6	TRBJ2-3	TGTGCCAGCAGCCTCGGACTAGCGGGAGAAAGCACAGATACGCAGTATTTT	CASSLGLAGESTDTQYF
.	.	TRBV11-2	TRBJ2-1	TGTGCCAGCAGACCCGAGTATAGCTCCTACAATGAGCAGTTCTTC	CASRPEYSSYNEQFF
.	.	TRBV10-1	TRBJ1-2	TGCGCCAGCAGTAAGGGTCTTCTATGGGGCTACACCTTC	CASSKGLLWGYTF
once	.	TRBV30	TRBJ1-1	TGTGCCTGGGGCGCGCAGGCAGAAGCTTTCTTT	CAWGAQAEAFF
once	TRBD1	TRBV5-1	TRBJ1-2	TGCGCCAGCAGCTCATCGACAGGGCGGACCTATGGCTACACCTTC	CASSSSTGRTYGYTF
.	.	TRBV13	TRBJ2-2	TGTGCCAGCAGCTCGAACACCGGGGAGCTGTTTTTT	CASSSNTGELFF
once	TRBD1	TRBV5-1	TRBJ1-6	TGCGCCAGCAGCCCCAGGGGGCGCGTGGATTCACCCCTCCACTTT	CASSPRGRVDSPLHF
.	TRBD2	TRBV6-2/TRBV6-3	TRBJ2-5	TGTGCCAGCAGTTACCCCCTCCCAGCGGGGGGATTTCCCATGGACTTC	CASSYPLPAGGFPMDF
.	TRBD1	TRBV5-1	TRBJ1-4	TGCGCCAGCAGCTTGGGGGACAGGTCAACTAATGAAAAACTGTTTTTT	CASSLGDRSTNEKLFF